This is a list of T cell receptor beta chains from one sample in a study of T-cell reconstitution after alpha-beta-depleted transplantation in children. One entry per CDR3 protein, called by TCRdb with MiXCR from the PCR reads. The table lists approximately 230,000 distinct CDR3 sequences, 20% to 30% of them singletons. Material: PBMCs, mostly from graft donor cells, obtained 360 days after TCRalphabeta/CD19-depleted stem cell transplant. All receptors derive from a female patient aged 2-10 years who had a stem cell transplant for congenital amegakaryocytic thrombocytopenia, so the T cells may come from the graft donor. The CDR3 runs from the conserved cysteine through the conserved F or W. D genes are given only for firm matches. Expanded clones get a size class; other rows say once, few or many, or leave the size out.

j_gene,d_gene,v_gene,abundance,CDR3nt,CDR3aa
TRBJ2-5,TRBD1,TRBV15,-,TGTGCCACCAGCAGAGATATGGGACAGGCGGGGACCCAGTACTTC,CATSRDMGQAGTQYF
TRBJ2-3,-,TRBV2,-,TGTGCCAGCAGTGTCCAGCCGGGCGGGATACGCGCAGATACGCAGTATTTT,CASSVQPGGIRADTQYF
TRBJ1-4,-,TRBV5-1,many,TGCGCCAGCAGCTTGATAAGGGATTCACCTAATGAAAAACTGTTTTTT,CASSLIRDSPNEKLFF
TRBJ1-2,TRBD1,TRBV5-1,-,TGCGCCAGCAGCACGGAGATCTCTCAGGGGGCGTCAAGTGGCTACACCTTC,CASSTEISQGASSGYTF
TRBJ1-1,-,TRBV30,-,TGTGCCTGGAGTGTCCGTTCCGACCGTGAAGCTTTCTTT,CAWSVRSDREAFF
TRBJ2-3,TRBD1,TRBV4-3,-,TGCGCCAGCAGCCAAGAAGCACAGGGGGACACAGATACGCAGTATTTT,CASSQEAQGDTDTQYF
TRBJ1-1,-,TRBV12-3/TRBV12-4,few,TGTGCCAGCAGCCAGTTAACAGGAGCGAACACTGAAGCTTTCTTT,CASSQLTGANTEAFF
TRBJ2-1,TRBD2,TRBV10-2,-,TGCGCCAGCAGACGCAGCGGGGGGGCCGCTGAGCAGTTCTTC,CASRRSGGAAEQFF
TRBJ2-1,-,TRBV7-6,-,TGTGCCAGCAGCTTATGGGGGTTATACAATGAGCAGTTCTTC,CASSLWGLYNEQFF
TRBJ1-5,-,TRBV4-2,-,TGTGCCAGCAGCCAAGATCGTGCTCAGCCCCAGCATTTT,CASSQDRAQPQHF